Presented here are 19 T cell receptor beta chains from one specimen sequenced in a study of T cells in localized non-small cell lung cancer (dated by TCRdb to 2018 to 2020). The library was made by the immunoSEQ multiplex PCR assay. The table comes from immuneACCESS by way of TCRdb, which keeps in-frame sequences with V and J called. Part of the clones is missing from these tables; in studies checked, under half for an unresolved V gene and the rest for unknown reasons. The sample data list fewer than 25,000 clones, and approximately 88% of these were observed just once. 13% of the sample lies in the top ten. This material consisted of peripheral blood, taken before any cancer treatment. The receptor source for this set is a male donor older than 55 with stage I lung adenocarcinoma.

V is TRBV28 and J is TRBJ2-7, with unresolved D. Looked up from germline, CDR1 is MDHEN and CDR2 is SYDVKM. Deletions cut 2 bases from V and 4 bases from J, with 15 bases between. There are 15 residues in the CDR3. CDR3 nucleotide sequence: TGTGCCAGCAGTTTACACGGAGAATTTGAGTACGAGCAGTACTTC. Translation: CASSLHGEFEYEQYF.

J is TRBJ1-3 and V is TRBV6-1, with TRBD1 matching over 8 bases. The V gene end was trimmed by 9 bases and the J gene end by 0 bases; junction bases not matched to a gene: 4. Germline loops: CDR1 MNHNS, CDR2 SASEGT. This CDR3 is built from 14 residues. The CDR3 protein is CASRDRLSGNTIYF. Here the CDR3 DNA reads TGTGCCAGTCGGGACAGGCTCTCTGGAAACACCATATATTTT.

This chain uses TRBV27 with TRBJ2-1; D may be TRBD1 (6 bases). Germline CDR1 is MNHEY and CDR2 is SMNVEV (reference sequence). This CDR3 has 15 amino acids. Trimming removed 3 bases from V and 4 bases from J, with 13 bases in between. CDR3 region: CASSLRGLGYNEQFF. The CDR3 bases are TGTGCCAGCAGTTTGAGGGGGTTAGGGTACAATGAGCAGTTCTTC.

The chain combines TRBV7-9 with TRBJ2-1; D might be TRBD2 (5 bases). Trimming shortened V by 7 bases and J by 3 bases, and 10 bases separated the two germline ends. Germline CDR1 reads SEHNR; CDR2 reads FQNEAQ (reference sequence). The CDR3 runs 13 residues. CDR3: CASNTGIYNEQFF. The CDR3 DNA is TGTGCCAGCAATACGGGGATCTACAATGAGCAGTTCTTC. Together with reference TRBV7-9 and TRBJ2-1, the CDR3 gives the full variable domain: DTGVSQNPRHKITKRGQNVTFRCDPISEHNRLYWYRQTLGQGPEFLTYFQNEAQLEKSRLLSDRFSAERPKGSFSTLEIQRTEQGDSAMYLCASNTGIYNEQFFGPGTRLTVL.

The rearrangement links TRBV5-5 to TRBJ2-7; 9 bases fit TRBD2. Per the germline V gene, CDR1 is SGHKS and CDR2 is YYEKEE (reference sequence). The ends lost 0 bases at V and 3 bases at J; junction bases unmatched: 4. The CDR3 extends over 15 amino acids. CDR3 sequence (DNA): TGTGCCAGCAGCTTGGGACTAGCGGAGCTCTACGAGCAGTACTTC. Its translation is CASSLGLAELYEQYF. The full variable domain, rest sourced from reference TRBV5-5 and TRBJ2-7, is DAGVTQSPTHLIKTRGQQVTLRCSPISGHKSVSWYQQVLGQGPQFIFQYYEKEERGRGNFPDRFSARQFPNYSSELNVNALLLGDSALYLCASSLGLAELYEQYFGPGTRLTVT.

The table lists this clone with a few counts. The chain recombines TRBV7-2 with TRBJ2-1; either TRBD1 or TRBD2 may supply D (5 bases each). The germline gives CDR1 SGHTA, CDR2 FQGNSA. V was clipped by 5 bases and J by 8 bases, with 19 bases between them. The CDR3 is 15 residues long. The DNA of the CDR3 is TGTGCCAGCAGCCCGAGGGGTCTAGCAGCCGATGAGCAGTTCTTC. As protein: CASSPRGLAADEQFF.

V usage is TRBV5-1 and J usage is TRBJ1-4; D is possibly TRBD1 (6 bases). Trimming removed 4 bases at V and 0 bases at J, with 13 bases between. The germline V gene encodes CDR1 SGHRS and CDR2 YFSETQ. CDR3 size: 16 residues. The CDR3 DNA reads as TGCGCCAGCAGCCTACGGACAGCAGCAACTAATGAAAAACTGTTTTTT. This encodes CASSLRTAATNEKLFF.

This clone occurred once. The V call is TRBV7-2, the J call TRBJ1-5; D not resolved. Per the germline V gene, CDR1 is SGHTA and CDR2 is FQGNSA. V lost 4 bases and J lost 0, with 7 bases in between. This CDR3 is built from 14 residues. For the CDR3, the DNA is TGTGCCAGCAGCTCCAGATATAGCAATCAGCCCCAGCATTTT. This gives the protein CASSSRYSNQPQHF.

The chain couples TRBV27 to TRBJ1-1; D unclear. CDR1 and CDR2 (germline): MNHEY, SMNVEV (reference sequence). V was pared by 6 bases and J by 1 base, with 9 bases between. The length of the CDR3 is 13 residues. The CDR3, as DNA: TGTGCCAGCAGCTCCCCGGGGAACACTGAAGCTTTCTTT. It encodes CASSSPGNTEAFF.

This clone was picked up one time. This chain joins TRBV7-2 and TRBJ1-5; a possible D gene is TRBD1 (6 bases). Germline-derived CDR1 and CDR2 are SGHTA and FQGNSA. V was shortened by 1 base and J by 0 bases, with 16 bases between the two germline ends. The CDR3 spans 18 residues. The CDR3 DNA reads TGTGCCAGCAGCTTAGGGGGGGCCATTCTTTATAGCAATCAGCCCCAGCATTTT. Translation: CASSLGGAILYSNQPQHF.

The chain is built from TRBV27 and TRBJ1-5; TRBD1 matches at 7 bases. Germline V gene data show CDR1 as MNHEY and CDR2 as SMNVEV (reference sequence). The ends lost 5 bases at V and 1 base at J; junction bases unmatched: 8. The CDR3 contains 16 residues. The chain's CDR3 is CASSPSDRPSNQPQHF. The CDR3 coding sequence is TGTGCCAGCAGTCCCTCGGACAGGCCCAGCAATCAGCCCCAGCATTTT.

In its sample, this clone was seen once. The chain joins TRBV15 to TRBJ1-3, with 10 bases lining up with TRBD1. This CDR3 spans 18 amino acids. The V gene end was trimmed by 0 bases and the J gene end by 2 bases; junction bases not matched to a gene: 7. Germline-derived CDR1 and CDR2 are LNHNV and YYDKDF (reference sequence). The CDR3 DNA is TGTGCCACCAGCAGAGATCCCCCCGGGACAGGGGCTGGAAACACCATATATTTT. Amino acid sequence: CATSRDPPGTGAGNTIYF.

This chain uses TRBV5-1 with TRBJ1-5, with D possibly TRBD1 on 5 matching bases. Germline V CDR1 and CDR2: SGHRS, YFSETQ. The length of the CDR3 is 16 residues. The V end lost 0 bases, the J end lost 2 bases, and 12 bases lay between the germline ends. The CDR3 loop reads CASSLGDRLGNQPQHF. The CDR3, as DNA: TGCGCCAGCAGCTTGGGGGACCGTCTGGGCAATCAGCCCCAGCATTTT.

The chain has TRBV14 and TRBJ1-2; the D gene is possibly TRBD1 (5 bases). The CDR3 runs 14 residues. The germline V gene encodes CDR1 SGHDN and CDR2 FVKESK. Trimming pared 5 bases from V and 8 bases from J, leaving 18 bases between. DNA for the CDR3: TGTGCCAGCAGCGAACACGTCCAGGGAAGAGGCTACACCTTC. Translating it yields CASSEHVQGRGYTF.

The V and J genes are TRBV19 and TRBJ2-2; D remains ambiguous. V lost 3 bases and J 0 bases, leaving 8 bases between the germline ends. The CDR3 has 15 amino acids. Per germline, CDR1 LNHDA and CDR2 SQIVND (reference sequence). CDR3 sequence: CASSIPGTNTGELFF. The CDR3 coding sequence is TGTGCCAGTAGTATCCCGGGTACGAACACCGGGGAGCTGTTTTTT.

The gene calls are TRBV28 and TRBJ1-1; 8 bases match TRBD1. This CDR3 has 14 amino acids. J gave up 2 bases and V 6 bases, and 5 bases lay outside the gene matches. CDR1 is MDHEN, CDR2 SYDVKM, per germline. The CDR3: CASSTGQDNTEAFF. As DNA, the CDR3 is TGTGCCAGCAGCACGGGACAGGACAACACTGAAGCTTTCTTT.

This clone was seen just once. Other DNA sequences in the same sample also yield this CDR3. This sequence joins TRBV5-1 and TRBJ1-4, with a tentative D call TRBD1 (6 bases). Germline V gives CDR1 SGHRS, CDR2 YFSETQ. Between the trimmed V and J ends, which lost 0 bases and 0 bases, there was a span of 12 bases. The CDR3 has 17 amino acids. The CDR3 coding sequence is TGCGCCAGCAGCTTGGGGGGGCCGGGTTCAACTAATGAAAAACTGTTTTTT. This sequence encodes CASSLGGPGSTNEKLFF.

This chain links TRBV7-9 with TRBJ1-1; D gene unclear. The V end was cut by 0 bases, the J end by 5 bases, with 7 bases between. This CDR3 has 13 residues. Per germline, CDR1 SEHNR and CDR2 FQNEAQ (reference sequence). The CDR3 nucleotides read TGTGCCAGCAGCTTAGCGGGGAAGACTGAAGCTTTCTTT. This encodes CASSLAGKTEAFF. The variable domain in full, with the rest retrieved from reference TRBV7-9 and TRBJ1-1, is DTGVSQNPRHKITKRGQNVTFRCDPISEHNRLYWYRQTLGQGPEFLTYFQNEAQLEKSRLLSDRFSAERPKGSFSTLEIQRTEQGDSAMYLCASSLAGKTEAFFGQGTRLTVV.

The chain employs TRBV11-2 and TRBJ1-6, with D possibly TRBD1 on 6 matching bases. The CDR3 has 15 residues. V was cut by 5 bases and J by 8 bases, with 16 bases left in between. Germline CDR1 is SGHAT and CDR2 is FQNNGV. The CDR3 DNA reads TGTGCCAGCAGCCCAAGAACAGGGTTTGATTCACCCCTCCACTTT. Protein sequence: CASSPRTGFDSPLHF.